This T cell receptor beta chain derives from a study of cytomegalovirus exposure and HLA in healthy donors. General study points: Highest at DRB1 and lowest at HLA-C, TCR association rates differed among HLA loci in a later analysis. According to a later analysis, most TCR beta chains associated with CMV appeared HLA-restricted.

The junction had 9 bases not matched to a gene; V was cut back by 6 bases and J by 2 bases. CDR3 length: 14 residues. Germline V gene sequence: CDR1 SQVTM, CDR2 ANQGSEA. Comment on this clone: The antigen is undetermined.

Both 60 Vbeta primers and 13 Jbeta primers went into the PCR. Data came from immunoSEQ multiplex PCR; TCRdb stores just in-frame clones and leaves some out. The top ten hold 2% to 2.5% of the sample, which has 100,000 to 140,000 clones, approximately 84% seen once. This receptor was taken from a man between 25 and 39 years old in good health and CMV-seronegative. Sequenced sample: PBMCs. J is TRBJ2-7 and V is TRBV29-1; 8 nucleotides align to TRBD1. The CDR3 reads CSVLGQGVTYEQYF. CDR3 in DNA: TGCAGCGTCCTCGGACAGGGCGTCACCTACGAGCAGTACTTC.